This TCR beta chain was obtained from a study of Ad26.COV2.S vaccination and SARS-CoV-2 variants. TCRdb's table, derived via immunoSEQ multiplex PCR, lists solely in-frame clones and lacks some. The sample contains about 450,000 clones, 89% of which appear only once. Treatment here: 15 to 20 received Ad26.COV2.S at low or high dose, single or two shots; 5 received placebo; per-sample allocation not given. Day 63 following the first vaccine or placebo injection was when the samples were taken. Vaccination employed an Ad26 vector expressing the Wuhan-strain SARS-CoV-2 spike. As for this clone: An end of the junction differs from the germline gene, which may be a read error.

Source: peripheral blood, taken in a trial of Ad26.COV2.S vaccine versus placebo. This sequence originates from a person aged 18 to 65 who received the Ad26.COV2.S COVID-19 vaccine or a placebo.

The CDR3 loop reads CASSFTGLSGHTF. CDR3 nucleotides: TGCGCCAGCAGCTTTACAGGGTTGAGTGGCCACACCTTC. The chain joins TRBV5-1 to TRBJ1-2, with D tentatively TRBD1 (6 bases). CDR1 is SGHRS and CDR2 is YFSETQ in the germline V gene. The CDR3 is 13 amino acids.